This TCR beta chain was found in a study of neurological immune-mediated disorders. Study-level points and caveats: The most TCR clonal expansion was seen in HTLV-1-associated myelopathy, whereas the least was seen in multiple sclerosis, below the level in healthy controls.

The V and J ends lost 11 bases and 4 bases respectively, with 14 bases between them. This CDR3 has 12 amino acids. Germline loops: CDR1 MGHDK, CDR2 SYGVNS. TCRdb redid the calling of the 5' RACE reads with MiXCR, one entry per CDR3 protein. The sample yields roughly 50,000 distinct CDR3 sequences, 9.5% to 15% seen once. This clonotype was recorded many times. Its antigen is undetermined. Time point noted: longitudinal time-point 3. Sequenced: PBMCs. The chain has TRBV25-1 and TRBJ1-1; tentatively, D is TRBD1 (5 bases). This TCR was sampled from a male donor with HTLV-1-associated myelopathy (HAM/TSP). Here the CDR3 reads CAASAGFTEAFF. The CDR3 bases are TGTGCCGCTTCGGCAGGGTTCACTGAAGCTTTCTTT.